The rows below give T cell receptor beta chains drawn from one sample of a study of shared clonotypes between healthy human individuals. Sequencing was performed with immunoSEQ multiplex PCR; in TCRdb, only in-frame clones are kept and a portion is missing. The data contain hundreds of thousands of clones, about 90% of them seen just once; the ten biggest clones take up nearly 25%. What was sequenced was naive CD8+ T cells sorted from blood. The source is a man aged 25-40 years in good health. Each CDR3 is given with its conserved first and last residue. Fields, in order: V gene, clone size, D gene, J gene, CDR3 DNA, CDR3 protein. D genes are given only for firm matches. Clone size is not always given. Where it is, it says once, few, many or a class for expanded clones.

>TRBV19|.|.|TRBJ1-4
TGTGCCAGTAGGGGATATGAAAAACTGTTTTTT
CASRGYEKLFF
>TRBV5-4|.|.|TRBJ2-4
TGTGCCAGCAGCCTCCCCGAGGGGGCCAAAAACATTCAGTACTTC
CASSLPEGAKNIQYF
>TRBV28|.|.|TRBJ1-1
TGTGCCAGCAGTTTCTGGGGAATGAACACTGAAGCTTTCTTT
CASSFWGMNTEAFF
>TRBV7-9|.|TRBD1|TRBJ2-1
TGTGCCAGCAGCTTAAACAGGGGGTCCTACAATGAGCAGTTCTTC
CASSLNRGSYNEQFF
>TRBV14|once|.|TRBJ2-3
TGTGCCAGCAGCCAAGATCCGTCGGATACGCAGTATTTT
CASSQDPSDTQYF
>TRBV21-1|.|.|TRBJ2-5
TGTGCCAGCAGCAAAGAACAGGAAGAGACCCAGTACTTC
CASSKEQEETQYF
>TRBV2|.|.|TRBJ1-5
TGTGCCAGCGCTACGGGCAATCAGCCCCAGCATTTT
CASATGNQPQHF
>TRBV7-9|.|.|TRBJ2-7
TGTGCCAGCAGCTTAGAGGTCAGGGACTACGAGCAGTACTTC
CASSLEVRDYEQYF
>TRBV30|few|.|TRBJ2-7
TGTGCCTGGAGTGTAGGGCCCGACGAGCAGTACTTC
CAWSVGPDEQYF
>TRBV7-9|.|.|TRBJ2-2
TGTGCCAGCAGCCCCAGGGTTACCACCGGGGAGCTGTTTTTT
CASSPRVTTGELFF
>TRBV21-1|.|.|TRBJ2-2
TGTGCCAGCAGCCCTGTACTCCCTGGCCCCGGGGAGCTGTTTTTT
CASSPVLPGPGELFF
>TRBV7-8|.|TRBD1|TRBJ2-2
TGTGCCAGCAGCTCCTCGGCGAGGGCAGACAGGGGGCACGGGGAGCTGTTTTTT
CASSSSARADRGHGELFF
>TRBV27|.|.|TRBJ2-2
TGTGCCAGCAGTTTACGGGGATTAGTGTCGTCCGGGGAGCTGTTTTTT
CASSLRGLVSSGELFF
>TRBV6-6|.|.|TRBJ2-2
TGTGCCAGCAGCGAGGCTGGGGAGCTGTTTTTT
CASSEAGELFF
>TRBV28|.|TRBD2|TRBJ2-7
TGTGCCAGCAGTCCTACTGTGGCTAGCGGGATTTCGTACGAGCAGTACTTC
CASSPTVASGISYEQYF
>TRBV4-1|.|.|TRBJ2-1
TGCGCCAGCAGCACAAGTTTACAGGATGAGCAGTTCTTC
CASSTSLQDEQFF
>TRBV29-1|.|TRBD2|TRBJ2-1
TGCAGCGTTTTGGGACAGCTGGGGATAGCGGGAGGACTCAATGAGCAGTTCTTC
CSVLGQLGIAGGLNEQFF
>TRBV6-5|.|.|TRBJ1-2
TGTGCCAGTGCCCCGGGGTCCCACTATGGCTACACCTTC
CASAPGSHYGYTF
>TRBV5-6|.|.|TRBJ2-1
TGTGCCAGCAGCACGCGGGACAGCCCCTACAATGAGCAGTTCTTC
CASSTRDSPYNEQFF
>TRBV14|.|TRBD1|TRBJ2-1
TGTGCCAGCAGCCAAGGTCCATTAGACAGGGATTTCTCCAATGAGCAGTTCTTC
CASSQGPLDRDFSNEQFF
>TRBV2|few|.|TRBJ2-7
TGTGCCAGCAGTGAAGCGGAGAGCGCTCAATACGAGCAGTACTTC
CASSEAESAQYEQYF
>TRBV10-3|.|TRBD2|TRBJ2-1
TGTGCCATCAGTGAGTCGGGACTAGCCAATGAGCAGTTCTTC
CAISESGLANEQFF
>TRBV5-6|.|.|TRBJ2-2
TGTGCCAGCAGCATCGACAGTACCGGGGAGCTGTTTTTT
CASSIDSTGELFF
>TRBV19|.|.|TRBJ2-2
TGTGCCAGTAGTATAGCGGGGGCCACCGGGGAGCTGTTTTTT
CASSIAGATGELFF
>TRBV11-2|.|TRBD1|TRBJ1-1
TGTGCCAGCAGCCCACGACAGGGCCGCACAAGGAACACTGAAGCTTTCTTT
CASSPRQGRTRNTEAFF
>TRBV6-5|.|.|TRBJ1-5
TGTGCCAGCAGTCCAACGGGACGGTTAAATCAGCCCCAGCATTTT
CASSPTGRLNQPQHF
>TRBV7-2|.|TRBD1|TRBJ2-1
TGTGCCAGCAGCTTTTGGGCAGGGGGCAATGAGCAGTTCTTC
CASSFWAGGNEQFF
>TRBV7-9|.|.|TRBJ1-4
TGTGCCAGCAGCTTAGTGGGGAATGAAAAACTGTTTTTT
CASSLVGNEKLFF